The 4 T cell receptor beta chains below were found in one sample sequenced in a study of blood T cell repertoires in COVID-19. Libraries were prepared by immunoSEQ multiplex PCR; TCRdb keeps only in-frame clonotypes and omits some of them. This table has almost 350,000 clones, approximately 91% appearing once. Material for sequencing was PBMCs or T cells enriched from blood (not recorded which). These receptors all stem from a woman aged 25 to 45 who had been exposed to COVID-19.

The V and J genes are TRBV5-1 and TRBJ2-1; TRBD2 matches at 12 bases. The CDR3 contains 16 residues. The ends lost 4 bases at V and 0 bases at J; junction bases unmatched: 2. CDR1 SGHRS and CDR2 YFSETQ come from the germline V gene. The CDR3 reads CASSTGLAGSYNEQFF. The CDR3 nucleotides are TGCGCCAGCAGCACGGGACTAGCGGGCTCCTACAATGAGCAGTTCTTC.

V usage is TRBV9 and J usage is TRBJ2-3; D is undetermined. The V gene's germline CDR1 is SGDLS and CDR2 YYNGEE. The CDR3 has 15 residues. V shed 0 bases and J shed 4 bases, with 12 bases lying between them. CDR3 in amino acids: CASSVAAVWPDTQYF. The CDR3 DNA is TGTGCCAGCAGCGTAGCCGCCGTCTGGCCAGATACGCAGTATTTT.

The chain links TRBV12-3 or TRBV12-4 to TRBJ1-1; D is uncertain. V lost 3 bases and J 3 bases, leaving 8 bases between the germline ends. The CDR3 totals 13 residues. The CDR3 sequence: CASSLREYTEAFF. DNA of the CDR3: TGTGCCAGCAGTTTGCGGGAGTACACTGAAGCTTTCTTT.

V is TRBV27 and J is TRBJ2-1; the match to TRBD2 covers 8 bases. The CDR3 totals 16 residues. CDR1 is MNHEY, CDR2 SMNVEV, per germline (reference sequence). V was pared by 5 bases and J by 4 bases, with 10 bases of the junction left unmatched. The CDR3 region is CASSPAIAGLYNEQFF. Here the CDR3 DNA reads TGTGCCAGCAGTCCCGCCATAGCGGGACTATACAATGAGCAGTTCTTC.